This entry is about one T cell receptor (beta chain). This sample is drawn from a study of blood T cells in healthy people across ages. In germline, CDR1 is DFQATT, CDR2 SNEGSKA (reference sequence). After removal of 6 bases from V and 2 bases from J, the junction contained 10 bases not matched to a gene. This CDR3 has 16 amino acids. Each donor was a healthy Caucasian individual from Russia, aged about 6 to 95. Next came a second PCR, run for about 7 to 12 cycles, which used a sample-barcoded 5' primer along with a J-beta primer mix. TCRdb re-derived calls from the 5' RACE reads in MiXCR, one entry per CDR3 protein. The sample lists approximately 1.5 million distinct CDR3 sequences, around 35% occurring once.

The receptor was isolated from a woman aged 25 to 45 in good health. The sample was blood. J is TRBJ2-3 and V is TRBV20-1, with 11 nucleotides matching TRBD2. The CDR3 protein is CSAKVSTSGNTDTQYF. CDR3 nucleotides: TGCAGTGCGAAGGTTTCGACTAGCGGGAACACAGATACGCAGTATTTT.